The source of this T cell receptor (beta chain) is a study of CD8 T cells in Susac syndrome. Overall study results and limits: Acknowledgment was made by the study that its TCR sequencing and HLA analysis involved a relatively small number of individuals.

Purification of the CD8+ and CD4+ T cells relied on negative isolation, and TEMRA cells underwent FACS enrichment. Random hexamers primed reverse transcription of about 0.5 to 1 ug RNA. An immunoSEQ multiplex PCR generated amplified TCR beta CDR3 products spanning 54 Vbeta and 13 Jbeta. TCRdb re-called the immunoSEQ multiplex PCR reads with MiXCR, one entry per CDR3 protein. The sample has about 300,000 distinct CDR3 sequences, about 88% seen once. In the case of this clonotype: The antigen is not known.

The V and J ends lost 5 bases and 7 bases, in that order; junction bases with no gene match: 3. CDR1 is MNHEY, CDR2 SMNVEV, per germline (reference sequence). This CDR3 has 13 amino acids. The sequence derives from a human donor with multiple sclerosis. Sequencing was done on a sample of CD8+ T cells from PBMCs. This sequence joins TRBV27 and TRBJ1-4; 8 bases map to TRBD1. DNA of the CDR3: TGTGCCAGCAGTCGGCAGGGGGCTGAAAAACTGTTTTTT. It encodes CASSRQGAEKLFF.